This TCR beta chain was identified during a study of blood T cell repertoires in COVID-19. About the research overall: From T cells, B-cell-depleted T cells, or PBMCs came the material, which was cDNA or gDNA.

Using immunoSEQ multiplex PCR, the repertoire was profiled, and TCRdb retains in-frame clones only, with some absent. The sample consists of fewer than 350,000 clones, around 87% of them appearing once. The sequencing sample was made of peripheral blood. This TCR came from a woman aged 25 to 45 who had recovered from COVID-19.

The CDR3 DNA is TGTGCCATCACCATGGACAGGGAGGGAAACACCATATATTTT. This sequence encodes CAITMDREGNTIYF. This chain connects TRBV10-3 to TRBJ1-3, with TRBD1 matching 8 bases. Germline V CDR1 and CDR2: ENHRY, SYGVKD. This CDR3 contains 14 residues. Losses at the gene ends were 7 bases for V and 4 bases for J; bases not matched to a gene: 6.